This T cell receptor (beta chain) was found in a study of cytomegalovirus exposure and HLA in healthy donors (dated by TCRdb to 2017 to 2019). Looking at the study overall: According to an earlier analysis of 587 of the donors, some 170 million T cells yielded roughly 110 million unique TCR beta sequences and approximately 280 Gb of sequence data. The aim of the study was to test whether cataloging public T cell receptors could identify signatures of past pathogen exposure. In a later genetic analysis, genome-wide SNP genotypes for about 65% of the roughly 700 donors were used, and that subset was treated as a discovery cohort. A separate validation cohort of roughly 110 different subjects was used in addition to the approximately 670-subject first cohort. On average, around 230,000 unique TCR beta nucleotide sequences were sequenced per donor among about 400 genotyped donors of the cohort, with roughly a sixth of those sequences being non-productive. An early release covering 550 to 650 HLA-typed donors comprised approximately 290 gigabases of sequencing data and approximately 85 million unique TCR sequences. Donor age, sex, ethnicity and CMV serostatus were collected together with the repertoire data. The study used immunosequencing to profile the T cell repertoires of approximately 650 subjects and linked those repertoires to cytomegalovirus serostatus. Among the roughly 400 genotyped donors, 75% to 90% belonged to the genetic ancestry cluster associated with self-reported Caucasian donors. The number of donors typed differed by locus, with about 629-640 for A, B, C, DRB1 and DQB1, around 520 for DQA1, approximately 570 for DPA1, and some 440 for DPB1. HLA typing covered class I and class II loci at four-digit resolution. To study patterns of TCR occurrence, a later analysis re-analyzed previously published TCR beta repertoires from under 750 donors and added high-resolution HLA genotyping. The later analysis used no new phenotypic data to find candidate immune exposures, relying instead on TCR beta sequences and their occurrence across donors. In an earlier analysis of several hundred of the donors, high-throughput TCR beta sequencing was used to judge whether each TCR beta V gene segment behaved as functional or pseudogenic. Every discovery cohort repertoire had been produced on one sequencing platform. Roughly five DR-DQ haplotypes were treated as single units for association and clustering because of strong linkage in the cohort. The study combined high-throughput TCR immunosequencing, statistical association of individual TCRs with disease status, and machine learning to predict cytomegalovirus infection status. Here is what the overall study found, with its caveats: Linkage disequilibrium might explain the correlated functional status among segregating V segments, but an unknown experimental factor could not be excluded. An association between a missense DCLRE1C variant and V-gene and J-gene trimming of TCR beta chains was found in a later genetic analysis and replicated in an independent cohort. Most CMV-associated TCR beta chains appeared to be HLA-restricted in a later analysis, and the HLA associations seemed to be driven largely by CMV exposure. Three of the identified cytomegalovirus-associated TCR beta chains were confirmed in vitro to be specific for cytomegalovirus antigens. While some public TCRs were present in many individuals, most TCR sequences turned up only very rarely across donors. In a later analysis, 15,000 to 20,000 TCR beta sequences were associated with specific HLA alleles at a false discovery rate of 0.05. Because the 87-base-pair reads could not distinguish some IMGT-functional V segments, including TRBV6-2 and TRBV6-3, those segments were excluded. In a later analysis, HLA-associated TCR beta chains showed more clonal expansion and lower generation probabilities than non-associated chains that were equally common. According to the authors, the approach could potentially be generalized to other disease states and immunological phenotypes. In a later analysis, the rate of TCR association differed among HLA loci, with DRB1 alleles having the most associated TCRs and HLA-C alleles having the fewest. Compared with the roughly 720-donor mean, donors in an Asian-associated ancestry cluster had fewer N-insertions in productive TCRs, according to a later genetic analysis. HLA typing was unavailable for some donors at each locus, so association tests used only the typed subset. An earlier analysis of approximately 500 of the donors showed that most TCR beta V segments appeared in productive rearrangements either about 87% or about 30% of the time, which broadly matched IMGT annotations. The only immune exposure information available for the cohort was CMV serostatus. Roughly uniform sequencing depth across donors was assumed in presence/absence analyses, although this assumption may not hold. A further reported finding was that TCR beta sequences accurately predicted the HLA-A and HLA-B alleles for most subjects in the first cohort. The study gave a list of under 200 TCR beta chains associated with cytomegalovirus. A cluster of highly shared sequence variants was judged likely to represent a technical artifact of the sequencing pipeline. Because counts were too low, seventeen rarely observed V segments, including chromosome 9 orphons, were excluded from the earlier analysis of 587 of the donors. In this cohort, only TCR beta chains were sequenced, and detectable features were limited by the absence of alpha or paired-chain data. The classifier was reported to diagnose cytomegalovirus status with high specificity and sensitivity in both the original cohort and the validation cohort. In a later analysis, several top co-occurrence clusters were reported to appear linked to parvovirus B19, influenza, CMV and Epstein-Barr virus. Assigning TCR associations to individual alleles was difficult when HLA alleles, especially DR and DQ, strongly co-occurred.

Trimming removed 1 base from V and 8 bases from J; the gene matches leave 4 bases unexplained. Reading the germline V gene gives CDR1 MNHNS and CDR2 SASEGT. The CDR3 spans 16 residues, from the cysteine through the phenylalanine. Only CDR3 DNA remains: 48 bases, in frame from the first base. This clone was recorded once. The antigen this receptor binds is unknown. Qualities for individual bases were not recorded, and no much larger clone is one base off. The cohort comprised 666 healthy bone marrow donors. At the time of sampling, every cohort member was nominally healthy, though immune exposures that went unrecorded were likely present. The donor tested CMV seronegative and was one of the 352 seronegative cohort members. A peripheral blood sample was collected from each donor, and TCR beta sequencing was performed on peripheral blood mononuclear cells. The Qiagen DNeasy Blood Extraction Kit was used to extract genomic DNA from the blood cell samples.

Libraries came from the immunoSEQ multiplex PCR assay. The multiplex PCR relied on a mix of 60 forward primers for TCR Vbeta segments and 13 reverse primers for TCR Jbeta segments. A multiplex PCR assay on genomic DNA amplified the CDR3 region of rearranged TCR beta genes. On the Illumina HiSeq System, the amplified TCR beta libraries were sequenced as 87-base-pair reads. Under the source paper's analysis protocol: A later analysis counted tens of millions of unique TCR beta chains across the 550 to 750 repertoires, and some 11 million of these chains were shared by at least two donors. Raw reads were error-corrected and collapsed into unique sequences by a nearest-neighbor algorithm in which closely related sequences were merged to remove PCR and sequencing errors. V, D and J gene segments were assigned by aligning CDR3 sequences to IMGT reference sequences. For a sequence to be retained, a match of at least six nucleotides was required to both a V gene segment and a J gene segment. A rearrangement was called productive if the CDR3 had no stop codons and remained in frame with V and J, and every other rearrangement was called non-productive. CDR3 was defined by IMGT convention, running from the second conserved V-encoded cysteine to the conserved J-encoded phenylalanine. Sequences without an unambiguous match to a single V gene segment were excluded from the earlier analysis of 450 to 650 of the donors. An earlier analysis of 587 of the donors called V segments functional above 56.7% productive rearrangements and segregating when the between-donor standard deviation exceeded 5%. To diagnose cytomegalovirus status from the catalog of TCR beta chain sequences, a statistical classification framework was built. In a later analysis, TCR nucleotide sequences were compared against IMGT/GENE-DB human TR gene sequences so that V and J genes could be assigned. Using the TCRdist pipeline, a later analysis assigned CDR3 sequences along with most-parsimonious VDJ recombination scenarios. In a later analysis, every TCR beta chain was defined by the combination of its CDR3 amino acid sequence and its V-gene family, and reads without a unique V-gene family were dropped. To address suspected cross-contamination and a sequencing artifact, a later analysis removed 550 to 750 highly shared, low-generation-probability nucleotide sequences. In a later analysis, a clonal expansion index for each public chain was calculated from normalized within-repertoire ranks of inferred template counts. In a later analysis, generation probabilities were computed with a VDJ recombination model fitted to out-of-frame rearrangements, and the resulting probabilities were checked against IGoR. In a later analysis, hypergeometric tests were used to score TCR-TCR, TCR-HLA and TCR-CMV co-occurrence, with a repertoire-size bias correction applied to TCR pairs. A later analysis estimated false discovery rates by permuting HLA or CMV assignments 20 times. In a later analysis, co-occurring TCRs were grouped with DBSCAN, and TCRdist sequence similarity was added when clustering was performed within HLA-allele-positive subsets. For co-occurrence clustering, repertoires with fewer than 30,000 or more than 120,000 public chains were excluded, along with roughly 5 repertoires with anomalous nucleotide sharing. The table was pulled from immuneACCESS by TCRdb, which kept in-frame rearrangements only. Such tables lose some clones; where checked, under half of the loss comes from unresolved V genes, and the rest has no known cause. V, J and clone size are those of that table, while D and trimming were read from the DNA. A total of approximately 220,000 clones appear in this sample, over 80% of them only once. 0.71% of the sample belongs to the ten largest clones.

The sample taken for sequencing was PBMCs. This TCR came from a boy aged 2 to 10 in good health and CMV-seronegative. The V and J genes are TRBV6-1 and TRBJ2-1; TRBD2 lines up with 14 middle nucleotides. The CDR3 region: CASSEVGTSGSHEQFF. The nucleotides read TGTGCCAGCAGTGAAGTCGGGACTAGCGGGAGCCATGAGCAGTTCTTC.